The 25 T cell receptor beta chains presented below share a single source sample, sequenced in a study of identical twins. MiXCR, applied by TCRdb to the 5' RACE reads, yields one record per CDR3 protein. The sample lists about 470,000 distinct CDR3 sequences, 20% to 25% occurring once. The same sample was also used in a study of T cells expressing NK-cell markers.

Sequencing was performed on CD4+ T cells sorted from blood. These TCRs come from a woman younger than 30 in good health.

The V call is TRBV5-1, the J call TRBJ2-3; no definite D call. The V end lost 2 bases, the J end lost 2 bases, and 6 bases lay between the germline ends. Germline loops: CDR1 SGHRS, CDR2 YFSETQ. The length of the CDR3 is 13 residues. The CDR3 region is CASSFHNTDTQYF. CDR3 DNA sequence: TGCGCCAGCAGCTTCCACAACACAGATACGCAGTATTTT.

This clonotype has only a few counts. This CDR3 is CSAGAGFRYEQYF. The CDR3 coding sequence is TGCAGCGCAGGGGCGGGATTCCGCTACGAGCAGTACTTC. V is TRBV29-1 and J is TRBJ2-7; D assignment may be TRBD1 or TRBD2 (6 bases each). Trimming removed 7 bases at V and 3 bases at J, with 16 bases between. Germline V gene lookup returns CDR1 SQVTM and CDR2 ANQGSEA. The CDR3 consists of 13 residues.

This clonotype has more than one count but fewer than ten. The genes are TRBV20-1 and TRBJ1-2; D possibly corresponds to TRBD1 (6 bases). This CDR3 spans 12 amino acids. Germline V lookup: CDR1 DFQATT, CDR2 SNEGSKA (reference sequence). V gave up 1 base and J gave up 7 bases, with 10 bases separating them. The CDR3 nucleotides read TGCAGTGCTAGAGGGACAGTTAGTGGCTACACCTTC. Translation gives CSARGTVSGYTF.

This chain uses TRBV2 with TRBJ2-5; 7 nucleotides align to TRBD2. The germline V gene encodes CDR1 SNHLY and CDR2 FYNNEI. This CDR3 comprises 12 residues. Trimming took 8 bases from V and 0 from J; bases not matched to a gene: 0. CDR3 protein: CASGTNQETQYF. CDR3 sequence (DNA): TGTGCCAGCGGGACTAACCAAGAGACCCAGTACTTC.

The gene calls are TRBV7-2 and TRBJ2-1; tentatively, D is TRBD2 (6 bases). V was cut by 5 bases and J by 4 bases, with 12 bases left in between. The CDR3 length is 14 residues. The germline V gene has CDR1 SGHTA and CDR2 FQGNSA. The CDR3 loop is CASSETTSYNEQFF. DNA of the CDR3: TGTGCCAGCAGCGAGACGACTAGTTACAATGAGCAGTTCTTC.

The V and J genes are TRBV29-1 and TRBJ2-1; D might be TRBD2 (5 bases). Germline V gene sequence: CDR1 SQVTM, CDR2 ANQGSEA. There are 16 residues in the CDR3. Trimming left V 6 bases short and J 0 bases short, with 18 bases between. CDR3 DNA sequence: TGCAGCGTGGCCCAGTTGGCTAGCACCTCCTACAATGAGCAGTTCTTC. This codes for CSVAQLASTSYNEQFF.

This clonotype has only one observation. CDR3 sequence: CASSQWVGREQYF. In DNA form, the CDR3 reads TGTGCCAGCAGCCAATGGGTGGGAAGGGAGCAGTACTTC. J is TRBJ2-7 and V is TRBV3-1, with unresolved D. Trimming left V 2 bases short and J 7 bases short, with 12 bases between. From germline, CDR1 is LGHDT and CDR2 YNNKEL (reference sequence). The CDR3 spans 13 residues.

J is TRBJ2-7 and V is TRBV5-4; weak D call: TRBD2 (6 bases). Germline V CDR1 and CDR2: SGHNT, YYREEE (reference sequence). The length of the CDR3 is 16 residues. Trimming stripped 2 bases from V and 0 bases from J, with 15 bases between. CDR3 loop: CASSLGSGRSSYEQYF. The CDR3 DNA reads as TGTGCCAGCAGCTTAGGTAGCGGCAGGAGCTCCTACGAGCAGTACTTC.

V gene TRBV11-2 combines with J gene TRBJ2-2, with D possibly called TRBD1 or TRBD2 (5 bases each). Between the trimmed V and J ends, which lost 0 bases and 8 bases, there was a span of 13 bases. Germline CDR1 SGHAT, CDR2 FQNNGV. The CDR3 is made up of 15 amino acids. This CDR3 reads CASSLEGRVSGELFF. The CDR3 DNA sequence: TGTGCCAGCAGCTTAGAGGGACGAGTCAGTGGGGAGCTGTTTTTT. The full variable domain, its missing parts supplied by reference TRBV11-2 and TRBJ2-2, is EAGVAQSPRYKIIEKRQSVAFWCNPISGHATLYWYQQILGQGPKLLIQFQNNGVVDDSQLPKDRFSAERLKGVDSTLKIQPAKLEDSAVYLCASSLEGRVSGELFFGEGSRLTVL.

The chain joins TRBV20-1 to TRBJ2-7, with 12 bases identical to TRBD2. There are 13 residues in the CDR3. V shed 7 bases, J shed 6 bases, and the junction held 7 bases outside the gene matches. Germline V lookup: CDR1 DFQATT, CDR2 SNEGSKA (reference sequence). In nucleotides, the CDR3 is TGCAGTGTAGGCGGACTAGCGGGGACCGAGCAGTACTTC. It translates to CSVGGLAGTEQYF.

This clonotype came up many times. The V gene is TRBV20-1, the J gene TRBJ1-5; D not resolved. Deletions cut 3 bases from V and 0 bases from J, with 15 bases between. Germline-derived CDR1 and CDR2 are DFQATT and SNEGSKA (reference sequence). The CDR3 extends over 16 amino acids. The CDR3 DNA reads TGCAGTGCTAGCTCCTTGGGTGCATATAGCAATCAGCCCCAGCATTTT. It specifies CSASSLGAYSNQPQHF.

The genes are TRBV9 and TRBJ2-5; the D gene is possibly TRBD1 (6 bases). In germline, CDR1 is SGDLS, CDR2 YYNGEE. The germline V and J ends were trimmed by 0 bases and 1 base, with 16 bases remaining between them. The CDR3 spans 17 residues. The CDR3 is CASSVAIGQGGQETQYF. The CDR3 nucleotides read TGTGCCAGCAGCGTAGCTATCGGGCAAGGGGGCCAAGAGACCCAGTACTTC. The variable domain in full, completed from reference TRBV9 and TRBJ2-5, reads DSGVTQTPKHLITATGQRVTLRCSPRSGDLSVYWYQQSLDQGLQFLIQYYNGEERAKGNILERFSAQQFPDLHSELNLSSLELGDSALYFCASSVAIGQGGQETQYFGPGTRLLVL.

This clonotype occurred a few times. CDR3: CASSFVGGASTQYF. DNA for the CDR3: TGTGCCAGCAGTTTTGTCGGGGGGGCCTCTACGCAGTATTTT. The V call is TRBV12-3 or TRBV12-4, the J call TRBJ2-3, with 8 positions matching TRBD2. V trimming: 3 bases; J trimming: 8 bases; junction bases outside the gene matches: 7. CDR3 length: 14 amino acids.

The genes are TRBV12-3 or TRBV12-4 and TRBJ1-3; TRBD1 aligns across 7 bases. The CDR3 length is 12 residues. J gave up 2 bases and V 8 bases, and 0 bases lay outside the gene matches. In DNA form, the CDR3 reads TGTGCCAGCGACAGGGCTGGAAACACCATATATTTT. Translation gives CASDRAGNTIYF.

As DNA, the CDR3 is TGTGCCACCAGCGGACTACAGGGCTCCTACGAGCAGTACTTC. It translates to CATSGLQGSYEQYF. V gene TRBV15 combines with J gene TRBJ2-7, with D possibly called TRBD1 or TRBD2 (6 bases each). The CDR3 consists of 14 residues. Trimming pared 5 bases from V and 0 bases from J, leaving 11 bases between. From germline, CDR1 is LNHNV and CDR2 YYDKDF (reference sequence). The whole variable domain, remainder taken from reference TRBV15 and TRBJ2-7, is DAMVIQNPRYQVTQFGKPVTLSCSQTLNHNVMYWYQQKSSQAPKLLFHYYDKDFNNEADTPDNFQSRRPNTSFCFLDIRSPGLGDTAMYLCATSGLQGSYEQYFGPGTRLTVT.

The chain uses TRBV15 and TRBJ2-5, with D perhaps given as TRBD1 or TRBD2 (5 bases each). Trimming removed 1 base at V and 4 bases at J, with 16 bases between. Looked up from germline, CDR1 is LNHNV and CDR2 is YYDKDF (reference sequence). CDR3 size: 16 residues. This CDR3 reads CATSRVGSSRGETQYF. The CDR3 nucleotides read TGTGCCACCAGCAGAGTCGGATCGTCGAGGGGAGAGACCCAGTACTTC.

The gene calls are TRBV2 and TRBJ1-1; D is ambiguous. The CDR3 is 15 residues long. CDR1 and CDR2 (germline): SNHLY, FYNNEI. V was shortened by 7 bases and J by 0 bases, with 15 bases between the two germline ends. The CDR3 is CASIARGGVNTEAFF. The CDR3 coding sequence is TGTGCCAGCATTGCCCGAGGAGGTGTGAACACTGAAGCTTTCTTT.

A few counts support this clonotype. The CDR3 coding sequence is TGTGCCAGCAGCTTAGTGCCTAGCGGGTCAGGGGATACGCAGTATTTT. As protein: CASSLVPSGSGDTQYF. V is TRBV7-2 and J is TRBJ2-3; 8 nucleotides align to TRBD2. Germline trimming cut 1 base from V and 6 bases from J; bases unmatched to any gene: 9. Per the germline V gene, CDR1 is SGHTA and CDR2 is FQGNSA. The CDR3 loop spans 16 amino acids. The whole variable domain, remainder taken from reference TRBV7-2 and TRBJ2-3, is GAGVSQSPSNKVTEKGKDVELRCDPISGHTALYWYRQSLGQGLEFLIYFQGNSAPDKSGLPSDRFSAERTGGSVSTLTIQRTQQEDSAVYLCASSLVPSGSGDTQYFGPGTRLTVL.

This chain joins TRBV12-3 or TRBV12-4 and TRBJ2-1; 10 positions agree with TRBD1. The trim removed 9 bases at V and 8 bases at J, leaving 10 bases unmatched. The CDR3 is made up of 14 amino acids. CDR3 protein: CASLRDRGGDEQFF. DNA for the CDR3: TGTGCCAGTCTCCGGGACAGGGGAGGCGATGAGCAGTTCTTC.

V usage is TRBV11-2 and J usage is TRBJ1-1; no clear D gene. V lost 0 bases and J lost 1, with 9 bases in between. The CDR3 consists of 15 residues. CDR1 and CDR2 (germline): SGHAT, FQNNGV. The CDR3 DNA follows: TGTGCCAGCAGCTTAGAGGGATGGGGGAACACTGAAGCTTTCTTT. This gives the protein CASSLEGWGNTEAFF.

The chain couples TRBV5-1 to TRBJ1-5; 9 bases fit TRBD1. The CDR3 is made up of 15 amino acids. Germline assignment: CDR1 SGHRS and CDR2 YFSETQ. The J segment lost 6 bases and the V segment lost 0 bases, leaving 4 bases of the junction unmatched. This CDR3 is CASSLEGTGLQPQHF. DNA for the CDR3: TGCGCCAGCAGCTTGGAAGGGACAGGGCTTCAGCCCCAGCATTTT.

The V gene is TRBV7-9, the J gene TRBJ1-6; 7 positions agree with TRBD1. V was pared by 1 base and J by 4 bases, with 1 base of the junction left unmatched. Per the germline V gene, CDR1 is SEHNR and CDR2 is FQNEAQ (reference sequence). The CDR3 runs to 15 residues. The DNA of the CDR3 is TGTGCCAGCAGCTTAGGGGGACAGTATAATTCACCCCTCCACTTT. Translating gives CASSLGGQYNSPLHF.

The chain uses TRBV20-1 and TRBJ2-7, with D possibly TRBD2 on 6 matching bases. The V gene lost 0 bases and the J gene lost 3 bases, with 12 bases spanning the gap. The germline CDR1 and CDR2 sequences are DFQATT and SNEGSKA (reference sequence). The CDR3 is 14 amino acids. The DNA of the CDR3 is TGCAGTGCTAGAGATAGGTGGCGGGACTACGAGCAGTACTTC. It specifies CSARDRWRDYEQYF.

This clonotype occurred a few times. This sequence joins TRBV7-2 and TRBJ2-1; 10 bases agree with TRBD2. The germline V gene encodes CDR1 SGHTA and CDR2 FQGNSA. The CDR3 contains 15 residues. Germline trimming cut 3 bases from V and 9 bases from J; bases unmatched to any gene: 8. The DNA of the CDR3 is TGTGCCAGCAGCTTCTCTAGCGGGAGTTTAGGTGAGCAGTTCTTC. Encoded protein: CASSFSSGSLGEQFF.

This clonotype was detected only a few times. The gene calls are TRBV7-2 and TRBJ2-1; D not resolved. V shed 3 bases and J shed 6 bases, with 12 bases lying between them. CDR3 size: 14 residues. Germline CDR1 is SGHTA and CDR2 is FQGNSA. This CDR3 reads CASSFRLELNEQFF. As DNA, the CDR3 is TGTGCCAGCAGCTTTAGGCTAGAGCTCAATGAGCAGTTCTTC.